These 8 T cell receptor beta chains originate from one sample sequenced in a study of T cells in Graves' hyperthyroidism and ophthalmopathy. RNA transcripts gave rise to amplified TCR beta CDR3 regions. Carried out on the TCR CDR3, a first-round RT-PCR used the HTBI primer set. TCRdb reprocessed the multiplex PCR reads via MiXCR and lists one record per CDR3 protein. The table has 450,000 to 650,000 distinct CDR3 sequences, about a fifth seen once. Sequencing was done on a sample of blood. The receptors come from a young man with Graves' hyperthyroidism.

This clonotype was observed at least ten times. CDR3 sequence (DNA): TGTGCCAGCAGAGCCCTTGGCGGGGGGGAAGGAGAGACCCAGTACTTC. As protein: CASRALGGGEGETQYF. The rearrangement uses TRBV27 and TRBJ2-5, with 9 nucleotides matching TRBD2. The CDR3 totals 16 residues. V was pared by 6 bases and J by 4 bases, with 12 bases of the junction left unmatched. Germline V lookup: CDR1 MNHEY, CDR2 SMNVEV (reference sequence).

The rearrangement uses TRBV30 and TRBJ1-1; 9 bases fit TRBD1. The CDR3 loop spans 11 amino acids. V dropped 6 bases and J dropped 8; count of bases not matched to a gene: 4. CDR1 GTSNPN and CDR2 SVGIG come from the germline V gene (reference sequence). Here the CDR3 reads CACEGQGEAFF. Written as DNA, the CDR3 is TGTGCCTGCGAGGGACAGGGCGAAGCTTTCTTT.

This clonotype showed up many times. V is TRBV12-3 or TRBV12-4 and J is TRBJ2-7; D unclear. The V end was cut by 1 base, the J end by 6 bases, with 7 bases between. The CDR3 length is 12 residues. CDR3: CASSLGPIEQYF. The CDR3 DNA reads TGTGCCAGCAGTTTAGGGCCTATCGAGCAGTACTTC.

V gene TRBV5-4 combines with J gene TRBJ2-2; D is uncertain. Germline V gives CDR1 SGHNT, CDR2 YYREEE (reference sequence). The CDR3 contains 17 residues. V lost 1 base, J lost 0 bases, and 13 bases lay in between. The CDR3 DNA follows: TGTGCCAGCAGCTTGACCCAGCGACTTTCGAACACCGGGGAGCTGTTTTTT. It codes for CASSLTQRLSNTGELFF.

This clonotype was recorded a few times. A junction end diverges from the germline sequence, so it may reflect a read error. The chain uses TRBV15 and TRBJ2-4; D could derive from TRBD1 or TRBD2 (5 bases each). From germline, CDR1 is LNHNV and CDR2 YYDKDF (reference sequence). This CDR3 comprises 14 residues. The DNA for the CDR3 is TGTGCCACCAGCCTGGGGCTAGCCAAAAACATTAAGTACTTC. Its translation is CATSLGLAKNIKYF.

V is TRBV2 and J is TRBJ1-2; a possible D gene is TRBD1 (6 bases). The CDR3 has 14 amino acids. The V end lost 4 bases, the J end lost 0 bases, and 9 bases lay between the germline ends. The germline V gene has CDR1 SNHLY and CDR2 FYNNEI. The CDR3 region is CASSGRTANYGYTF. The CDR3 DNA sequence: TGTGCCAGCAGTGGGCGGACAGCTAACTATGGCTACACCTTC. The full variable domain, in which reference TRBV2 and TRBJ1-2 provide the parts outside the CDR3, is EPEVTQTPSHQVTQMGQEVILRCVPISNHLYFYWYRQILGQKVEFLVSFYNNEISEKSEIFDDQFSVERPDGSNFTLKIRSTKLEDSAMYFCASSGRTANYGYTFGSGTRLTVV.

In the case of this clonotype: This may arise from a read error, as a much more abundant clone is one base away. The V and J genes are TRBV28 and TRBJ1-3; perhaps TRBD1 as D (5 bases). The CDR3 has 14 amino acids. Germline CDR1 is MDHEN and CDR2 is SYDVKM. Written as DNA, the CDR3 is TGTACCAGCAGTCCAGGGTTATCTGGAAACACCATATATTTT. It codes for CTSSPGLSGNTIYF.

The chain has TRBV6-1 and TRBJ1-5, with 8 nucleotides matching TRBD1. Germline V gene lookup returns CDR1 MNHNS and CDR2 SASEGT. V was pared by 6 bases and J by 6 bases, with 13 bases of the junction left unmatched. This CDR3 has 16 residues. In DNA form, the CDR3 reads TGTGCCAGCAGGCCCCCCACCCGGGACAGGAGTCAGCCCCAGCATTTT. This translates into CASRPPTRDRSQPQHF.